This T cell receptor (beta chain) was recorded in a study of T cell responses to AZD1222 COVID-19 vaccine. V gave up 5 bases and J gave up 5 bases; unmatched junction bases: 16. This CDR3 has 17 amino acids. Looked up from germline, CDR1 is LNHNV and CDR2 is YYDKDF (reference sequence). Libraries were prepared by immunoSEQ multiplex PCR; TCRdb keeps only in-frame clonotypes and omits some of them. The sample records about 88,000 clones, around 92% being singletons. This clone occurred a few times. Its antigen is unidentified. Overall study results and limits: Spike-specific TCR breadth and depth rose after two AZD1222 doses. Nearly half of unique spike-specific TCRs reportedly avoided B.1.351 and B.1.1.7 mutated regions.

This sequence was found in an adult in good health. The starting material was peripheral blood, obtained on day 0 of AZD1222 vaccination. This chain links TRBV15 with TRBJ1-2; TRBD1 agrees at 8 bases. The CDR3 protein is CATSARRTGSEIYGYTF. The CDR3 region has the DNA TGTGCCACCAGCGCCCGGAGGACAGGGAGTGAAATTTATGGCTACACCTTC.